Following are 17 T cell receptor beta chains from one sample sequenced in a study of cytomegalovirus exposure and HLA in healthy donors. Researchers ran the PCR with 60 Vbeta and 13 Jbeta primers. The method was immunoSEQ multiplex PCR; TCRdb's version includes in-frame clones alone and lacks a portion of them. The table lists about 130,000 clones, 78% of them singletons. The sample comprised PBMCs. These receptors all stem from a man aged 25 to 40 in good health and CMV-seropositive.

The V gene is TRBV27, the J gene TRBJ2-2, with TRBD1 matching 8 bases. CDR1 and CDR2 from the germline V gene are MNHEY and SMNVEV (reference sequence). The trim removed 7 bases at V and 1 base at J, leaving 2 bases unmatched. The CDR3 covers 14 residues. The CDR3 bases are TGTGCCAGCACCGGGACAGGGAACACCGGGGAGCTGTTTTTT. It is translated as CASTGTGNTGELFF.

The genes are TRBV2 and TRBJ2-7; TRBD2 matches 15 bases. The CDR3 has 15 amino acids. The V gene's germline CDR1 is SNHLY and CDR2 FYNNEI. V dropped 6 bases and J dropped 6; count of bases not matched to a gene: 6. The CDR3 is CASSGLAGGPGEQYF. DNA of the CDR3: TGTGCCAGCAGCGGACTAGCGGGAGGGCCGGGCGAGCAGTACTTC.

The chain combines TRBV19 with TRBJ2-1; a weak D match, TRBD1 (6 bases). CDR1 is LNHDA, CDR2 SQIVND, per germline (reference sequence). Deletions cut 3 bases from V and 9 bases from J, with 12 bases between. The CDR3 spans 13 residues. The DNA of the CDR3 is TGTGCCAGTAGTATTACCAGCAGGGGTGAGCAGTTCTTC. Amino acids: CASSITSRGEQFF. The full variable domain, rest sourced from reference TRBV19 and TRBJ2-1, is DGGITQSPKYLFRKEGQNVTLSCEQNLNHDAMYWYRQDPGQGLRLIYYSQIVNDFQKGDIAEGYSVSREKKESFPLTVTSAQKNPTAFYLCASSITSRGEQFFGPGTRLTVL.

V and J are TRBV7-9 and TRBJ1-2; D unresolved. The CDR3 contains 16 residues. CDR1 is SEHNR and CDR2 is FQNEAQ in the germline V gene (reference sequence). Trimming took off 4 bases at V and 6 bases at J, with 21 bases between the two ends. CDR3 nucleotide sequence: TGTGCCAGCAGCTCGGATAGAGATGGAGGACTGAATGGCTACACCTTC. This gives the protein CASSSDRDGGLNGYTF. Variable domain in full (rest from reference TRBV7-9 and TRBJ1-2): DTGVSQNPRHKITKRGQNVTFRCDPISEHNRLYWYRQTLGQGPEFLTYFQNEAQLEKSRLLSDRFSAERPKGSFSTLEIQRTEQGDSAMYLCASSSDRDGGLNGYTFGSGTRLTVV.

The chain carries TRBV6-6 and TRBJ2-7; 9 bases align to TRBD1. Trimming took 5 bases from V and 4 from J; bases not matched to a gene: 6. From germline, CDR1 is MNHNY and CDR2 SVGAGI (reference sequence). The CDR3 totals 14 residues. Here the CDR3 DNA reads TGTGCCAGCAGTGTTACAGGGGGCTGGTACGAGCAGTACTTC. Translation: CASSVTGGWYEQYF.

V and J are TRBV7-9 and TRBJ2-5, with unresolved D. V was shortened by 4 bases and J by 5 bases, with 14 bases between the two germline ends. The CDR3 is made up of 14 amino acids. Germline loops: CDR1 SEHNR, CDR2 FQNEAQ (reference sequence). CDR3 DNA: TGTGCCAGCAGCTCCCAAAGATTCGCGGAGACCCAGTACTTC. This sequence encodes CASSSQRFAETQYF.

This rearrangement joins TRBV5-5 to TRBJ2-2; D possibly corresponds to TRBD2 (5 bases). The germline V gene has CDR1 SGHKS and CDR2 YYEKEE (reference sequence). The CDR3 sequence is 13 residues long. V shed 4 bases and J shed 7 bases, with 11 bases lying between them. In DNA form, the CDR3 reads TGTGCCAGCAGCCAGCTTGGAGGCGGGGAGCTGTTTTTT. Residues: CASSQLGGGELFF.

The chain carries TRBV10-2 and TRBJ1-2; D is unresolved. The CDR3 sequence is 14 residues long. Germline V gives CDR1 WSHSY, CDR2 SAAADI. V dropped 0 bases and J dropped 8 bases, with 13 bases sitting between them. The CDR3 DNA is TGCGCCAGCAGTGAGTCATTGTCCCTGGGCGGCTACACCTTC. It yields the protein CASSESLSLGGYTF.

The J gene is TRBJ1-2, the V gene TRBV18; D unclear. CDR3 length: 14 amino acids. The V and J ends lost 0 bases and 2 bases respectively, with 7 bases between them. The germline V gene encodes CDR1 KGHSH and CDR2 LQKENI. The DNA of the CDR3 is TGTGCCAGCTCACCACCCCAGGTCAACTATGGCTACACCTTC. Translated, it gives CASSPPQVNYGYTF.

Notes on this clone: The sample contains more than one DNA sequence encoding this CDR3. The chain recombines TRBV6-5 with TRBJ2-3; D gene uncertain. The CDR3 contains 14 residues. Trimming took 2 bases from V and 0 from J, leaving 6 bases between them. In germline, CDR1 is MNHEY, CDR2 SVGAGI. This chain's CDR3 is CASSYGASTDTQYF. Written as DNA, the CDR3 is TGTGCCAGCAGTTACGGAGCGAGCACAGATACGCAGTATTTT.

The CDR3 bases are TGTGCCAGCAGCCAGAATACAGGCTTCGGGGAGCTGTTTTTT. This codes for CASSQNTGFGELFF. The V and J genes are TRBV7-9 and TRBJ2-2, with D perhaps TRBD1 (5 bases). This CDR3 is 14 amino acids long. V lost 5 bases, J lost 7 bases, and 14 bases lay in between. The germline gives CDR1 SEHNR, CDR2 FQNEAQ (reference sequence).

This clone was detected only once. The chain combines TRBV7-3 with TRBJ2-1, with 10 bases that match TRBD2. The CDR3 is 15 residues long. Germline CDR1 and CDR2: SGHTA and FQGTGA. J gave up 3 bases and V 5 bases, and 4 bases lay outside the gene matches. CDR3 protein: CASSPSGRGYNEQFF. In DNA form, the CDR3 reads TGTGCCAGCAGCCCTAGCGGGAGAGGCTACAATGAGCAGTTCTTC.

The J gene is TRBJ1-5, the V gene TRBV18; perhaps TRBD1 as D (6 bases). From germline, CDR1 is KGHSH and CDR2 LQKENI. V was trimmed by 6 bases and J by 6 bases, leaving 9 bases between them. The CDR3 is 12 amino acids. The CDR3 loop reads CASSGASQPQHF. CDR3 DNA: TGTGCCAGCTCGGGGGCGAGTCAGCCCCAGCATTTT.

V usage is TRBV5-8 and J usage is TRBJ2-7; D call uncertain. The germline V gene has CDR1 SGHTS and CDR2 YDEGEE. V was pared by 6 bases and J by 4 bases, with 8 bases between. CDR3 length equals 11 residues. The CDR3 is CASTSFYEQYF. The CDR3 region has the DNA TGTGCCAGCACCTCGTTTTACGAGCAGTACTTC.

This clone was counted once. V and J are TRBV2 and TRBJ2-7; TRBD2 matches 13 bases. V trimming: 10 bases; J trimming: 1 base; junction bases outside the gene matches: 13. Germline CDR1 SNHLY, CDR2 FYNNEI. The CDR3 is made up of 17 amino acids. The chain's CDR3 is CATADPTSGRVSYEQYF. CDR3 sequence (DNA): TGTGCCACTGCCGACCCTACTAGCGGGAGGGTATCCTACGAGCAGTACTTC.

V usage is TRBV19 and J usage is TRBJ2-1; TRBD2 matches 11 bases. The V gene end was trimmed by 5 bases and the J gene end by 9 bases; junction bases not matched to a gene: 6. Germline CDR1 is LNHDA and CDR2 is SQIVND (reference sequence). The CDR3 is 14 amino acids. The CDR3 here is CASSVTSGSSEQFF. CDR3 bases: TGTGCCAGTAGTGTAACTAGCGGGAGTAGTGAGCAGTTCTTC.

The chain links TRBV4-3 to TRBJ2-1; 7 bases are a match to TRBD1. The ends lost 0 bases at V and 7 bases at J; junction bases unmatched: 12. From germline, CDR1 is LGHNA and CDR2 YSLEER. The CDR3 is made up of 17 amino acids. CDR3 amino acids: CASSQEADRFSVNEQFF. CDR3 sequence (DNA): TGCGCCAGCAGCCAAGAAGCGGACAGGTTCTCTGTTAATGAGCAGTTCTTC.